The 29 T cell receptor beta chains below come from one sample, sequenced in a study of response to subunit inactivated influenza vaccine. Each CDR3 protein gets one entry after TCRdb re-called the RT-PCR reads with MiXCR. Found here are 630,000 or so distinct CDR3 sequences, approximately 14% of them singletons; the top ten hold 11%. This sample comprised PBMCs from blood, obtained 11 to 12 days after vaccination. The receptors were gathered from a man between 45 and 60 years old who received an inactivated influenza vaccine.

This clonotype was picked up a small number of times. The chain has TRBV5-6 and TRBJ2-3, with D unclear. Germline assignment: CDR1 SGHDT and CDR2 YYEEEE. V shed 1 base and J shed 6 bases, with 9 bases lying between them. The CDR3 length is 13 residues. CDR3 residues: CASSLNRFDTQYF. CDR3 coding DNA: TGTGCCAGCAGCTTGAATAGGTTCGATACGCAGTATTTT.

This clonotype was picked up many times. The chain uses TRBV20-1 and TRBJ1-1; 8 nucleotides match TRBD1. The CDR3 totals 15 residues. V dropped 4 bases and J dropped 5; count of bases not matched to a gene: 12. The V gene's germline CDR1 is DFQATT and CDR2 SNEGSKA (reference sequence). The CDR3: CSATAPGRGQTEAFF. For the CDR3, the DNA is TGCAGTGCTACGGCACCGGGCAGGGGGCAAACTGAAGCTTTCTTT.

The chain joins TRBV5-6 to TRBJ2-6; D unresolved. Germline CDR1 reads SGHDT; CDR2 reads YYEEEE. This CDR3 comprises 15 residues. V was shortened by 2 bases and J by 0 bases, with 6 bases between the two germline ends. CDR3 DNA: TGTGCCAGCAGCTTTCCGATCTCTGGGGCCAACGTCCTGACTTTC. It codes for CASSFPISGANVLTF.

The sample holds many counts of this clonotype. This rearrangement joins TRBV20-1 to TRBJ2-1; 8 nucleotides agree with TRBD2. Germline-derived CDR1 and CDR2 are DFQATT and SNEGSKA (reference sequence). The ends lost 5 bases at V and 7 bases at J; junction bases unmatched: 7. The CDR3 has 13 amino acids. The CDR3 is CSARGSGSNEQFF. CDR3 nucleotide sequence: TGCAGTGCTCGGGGAAGCGGGAGTAATGAGCAGTTCTTC.

The rearrangement joins TRBV10-3 to TRBJ1-2; 11 bases line up with TRBD1. The CDR3 is 16 residues long. Germline loops: CDR1 ENHRY, CDR2 SYGVKD. Trimming removed 3 bases from V and 4 bases from J; junction bases left unmatched: 7. The DNA for the CDR3 is TGTGCCATCAGTGAAGGGACAGGGGGATCTTTCTATGGCTACACCTTC. Its protein is CAISEGTGGSFYGYTF.

The V call is TRBV12-3 or TRBV12-4, the J call TRBJ1-1; D possibly corresponds to TRBD1 (5 bases). V was shortened by 6 bases and J by 3 bases, with 11 bases between the two germline ends. The CDR3 spans 13 residues. This CDR3 is CASSRDGHTEAFF. DNA of the CDR3: TGTGCCAGCAGCAGGGACGGCCACACTGAAGCTTTCTTT.

This clonotype was seen more than once but under ten times. The rearrangement joins TRBV2 to TRBJ1-2; 7 nucleotides agree with TRBD1. This CDR3 is built from 13 residues. V lost 6 bases to trimming and J lost 5 bases; unmatched junction nucleotides: 6. Germline V lookup: CDR1 SNHLY, CDR2 FYNNEI. The DNA of the CDR3 is TGTGCCAGCAGGGGACAGAGGGGATATGGCTACACCTTC. The encoded protein is CASRGQRGYGYTF.

V gene TRBV7-7 combines with J gene TRBJ2-5; TRBD2 might be the D (5 bases). Trimming cost V 5 bases and J 3 bases, with 13 bases left between them. CDR1 SSHAT and CDR2 FNYEAQ come from the germline V gene (reference sequence). The CDR3 is 14 amino acids. CDR3 amino acids: CASSLLGAEETQYF. The CDR3 region has the DNA TGTGCCAGCAGCCTACTAGGAGCTGAAGAGACCCAGTACTTC.

This clonotype was counted between two and nine times. V is TRBV29-1 and J is TRBJ2-5; D is unclear. The V and J ends lost 4 bases and 5 bases respectively, with 14 bases between them. The CDR3 has 13 amino acids. CDR1 and CDR2 from the germline V gene are SQVTM and ANQGSEA. DNA for the CDR3: TGCAGCGTTGTTCAGTCCTTAAGGGAGACCCAGTACTTC. It specifies CSVVQSLRETQYF. The entire variable domain, with the rest obtained from reference TRBV29-1 and TRBJ2-5, is as follows: SAVISQKPSRDICQRGTSLTIQCQVDSQVTMMFWYRQQPGQSLTLIATANQGSEATYESGFVIDKFPISRPNLTFSTLTVSNMSPEDSSIYLCSVVQSLRETQYFGPGTRLLVL.

The rearrangement uses TRBV10-3 and TRBJ2-3; TRBD2 agrees at 9 bases. This CDR3 is built from 15 residues. Germline values: CDR1 ENHRY, CDR2 SYGVKD. J gave up 0 bases and V 5 bases, and 3 bases lay outside the gene matches. CDR3 in amino acids: CAISPSGASTDTQYF. The CDR3 nucleotides read TGTGCCATCAGTCCTAGCGGGGCGAGCACAGATACGCAGTATTTT.

The rearrangement joins TRBV5-1 to TRBJ2-1; D tentatively reads TRBD1 or TRBD2 (6 bases each). V shed 2 bases and J shed 8 bases, with 11 bases lying between them. Per germline, CDR1 SGHRS and CDR2 YFSETQ. This CDR3 spans 13 amino acids. In nucleotides, the CDR3 is TGCGCCAGCAGCTTCGAGGGGGGCTATGAGCAGTTCTTC. It translates to CASSFEGGYEQFF.

In this sample, this clonotype turned up a few times. The gene calls are TRBV6-2 or TRBV6-3 and TRBJ2-3; 12 bases fit TRBD1. Germline-derived CDR1 and CDR2 are MNHEY and SVGEGT. The CDR3 is 15 amino acids. Trimming at V came to 10 bases and at J to 7 bases, leaving 12 bases not matched to a gene. The CDR3 DNA follows: TGTGCCACCTGCTACGGGACAGGGGGCGCGAATACGCAGTATTTT. Translating gives CATCYGTGGANTQYF.

The V and J genes are TRBV5-1 and TRBJ2-5; D may be TRBD1 (6 bases). This CDR3 spans 15 amino acids. Trimming left V 3 bases short and J 1 base short, with 13 bases between. CDR1 SGHRS and CDR2 YFSETQ come from the germline V gene. Here the CDR3 reads CASSWSGQLQETQYF. The CDR3 region has the DNA TGCGCCAGCAGCTGGTCTGGACAGCTCCAAGAGACCCAGTACTTC.

V is TRBV12-3 or TRBV12-4 and J is TRBJ2-6; no reliable D call. Trimming took off 7 bases at V and 0 bases at J, with 7 bases between the two ends. The length of the CDR3 is 14 residues. The CDR3 DNA sequence: TGTGCCAGCACGACCTCCTCTGGGGCCAACGTCCTGACTTTC. Translating gives CASTTSSGANVLTF.

This clonotype was recorded once. This chain links TRBV16 with TRBJ2-7, with 10 bases fitting TRBD2. The CDR3 runs to 15 residues. J lost 4 bases, V lost 4 bases, and 7 bases had no gene match. Germline CDR1 is KGHSY and CDR2 is FQNENV. The CDR3 coding sequence is TGTGCCAGCAGCCGGGCTGAGCGGGGGGGATACGAGCAGTACTTC. This translates into CASSRAERGGYEQYF.

Regarding this clonotype: A much more abundant neighbour one base away suggests this may be a read error. The chain links TRBV7-6 to TRBJ1-2, with D possibly TRBD1 on 6 matching bases. This CDR3 has 14 residues. Trimming pared 5 bases from V and 6 bases from J, leaving 16 bases between. Germline CDR1 reads SGHVS; CDR2 reads FNYEAQ. CDR3 in amino acids: CASSPRGADDGYTF. CDR3 sequence (DNA): TGTGCCAGCAGCCCGAGGGGGGCGGACGATGGCTACACCTTC.

The chain recombines TRBV28 with TRBJ2-7, with 12 bases matching TRBD2. The CDR3 consists of 19 residues. V shed 2 bases and J 2 bases; nucleotides not matched to a gene: 13. From germline, CDR1 is MDHEN and CDR2 SYDVKM. The CDR3 sequence is CASSLDRGTSGRPPYEQYF. CDR3 bases: TGTGCCAGCAGTTTAGATAGGGGTACTAGCGGGAGGCCCCCCTACGAGCAGTACTTC.

The J gene is TRBJ2-7, the V gene TRBV10-3; TRBD1 matches 8 bases. This CDR3 spans 14 amino acids. Trimming removed 6 bases from V and 0 bases from J; junction bases left unmatched: 4. Germline-derived CDR1 and CDR2 are ENHRY and SYGVKD. The DNA of the CDR3 is TGTGCCATCAGCCGACAGGGGAACTCCTACGAGCAGTACTTC. It specifies CAISRQGNSYEQYF.

The chain recombines TRBV20-1 with TRBJ1-2, with D possibly being TRBD1 (6 bases). The V and J ends lost 0 bases and 6 bases respectively, with 14 bases between them. In germline, CDR1 is DFQATT, CDR2 SNEGSKA (reference sequence). This CDR3 has 14 amino acids. CDR3 nucleotide sequence: TGCAGTGCTAGAGAAATTGGCAGGGGAGATGGCTACACCTTC. Its translation: CSAREIGRGDGYTF.

The table lists this clonotype with a few counts. This sequence joins TRBV3-1 and TRBJ2-3, with D uncertain. Between the trimmed V and J ends, which lost 1 base and 7 bases, there was a span of 9 bases. This CDR3 comprises 13 residues. Germline CDR1 LGHDT, CDR2 YNNKEL (reference sequence). The CDR3 nucleotides are TGTGCCAGCAGCCAAGTAGCAACGTATACGCAGTATTTT. Amino acids: CASSQVATYTQYF.

The chain is built from TRBV30 and TRBJ2-3; D might be TRBD1 (7 bases). Trimming cost V 1 base and J 5 bases, with 19 bases left between them. The germline CDR1 and CDR2 sequences are GTSNPN and SVGIG (reference sequence). This CDR3 spans 16 amino acids. CDR3 in amino acids: CAWSAQGDGRGDTQYF. The DNA of the CDR3 is TGTGCCTGGAGTGCCCAGGGGGACGGGAGAGGAGATACGCAGTATTTT.

This clonotype was seen repeatedly, ten times or more. The chain links TRBV12-3 or TRBV12-4 to TRBJ2-1; the match to TRBD2 covers 11 bases. The V and J ends lost 6 bases and 6 bases, in that order; junction bases with no gene match: 7. CDR3 length equals 15 residues. CDR3 in amino acids: CASSNLAGGSNEQFF. As DNA, the CDR3 is TGTGCCAGCAGCAATCTAGCGGGGGGTAGCAATGAGCAGTTCTTC.

The chain is built from TRBV25-1 and TRBJ2-3; 11 positions agree with TRBD1. Germline values: CDR1 MGHDK, CDR2 SYGVNS. The CDR3 consists of 15 residues. J was trimmed by 5 bases and V by 2 bases; bases with no gene match: 3. The CDR3 region has the DNA TGTGCCAGCAGTGAACCGGGACAGGGGGAAGATACGCAGTATTTT. Translating gives CASSEPGQGEDTQYF.

J is TRBJ1-6 and V is TRBV12-3 or TRBV12-4; D is uncertain. Trimming took 4 bases from V and 8 from J, leaving 6 bases between them. This CDR3 comprises 12 residues. CDR3 bases: TGTGCCAGCAGTTCTGTCCATTCACCCCTCCACTTT. Protein: CASSSVHSPLHF.

This clonotype was seen a few times. J is TRBJ2-1 and V is TRBV10-3; possible D gene TRBD1, 5 bases. Germline CDR1 and CDR2: ENHRY and SYGVKD. With 3 bases removed from V and 7 bases from J, the gap between germline ends came to 19 bases. This CDR3 contains 16 residues. CDR3 region: CAISDPDRVGLNEQFF. DNA for the CDR3: TGTGCCATCAGTGACCCAGACCGGGTGGGGCTTAATGAGCAGTTCTTC.

In its sample, this clonotype was seen a few times. This sequence joins TRBV13 and TRBJ1-1; D is ambiguous. This CDR3 region has 13 residues. V was trimmed by 0 bases and J by 7 bases, leaving 9 bases between them. CDR1 and CDR2 (germline): PRHDT, FYEKMQ (reference sequence). The CDR3: CASSLGARREAFF. The CDR3 nucleotides are TGTGCCAGCAGCTTAGGCGCCAGACGTGAAGCTTTCTTT.

At least ten counts were recorded for this clonotype. V and J are TRBV12-3 or TRBV12-4 and TRBJ2-3; 12 bases fit TRBD2. J gave up 4 bases and V 2 bases, and 1 base lay outside the gene matches. The CDR3 covers 15 residues. CDR3 protein: CASSLRLAGADTQYF. CDR3 nucleotide sequence: TGTGCCAGCAGTTTAAGACTAGCGGGAGCAGATACGCAGTATTTT.

V and J are TRBV28 and TRBJ2-3; 7 bases agree with TRBD1. This CDR3 is built from 15 residues. Looked up from germline, CDR1 is MDHEN and CDR2 is SYDVKM. The V gene end was trimmed by 4 bases and the J gene end by 4 bases; junction bases not matched to a gene: 8. In DNA, the CDR3 is TGTGCCAGCAGTTCCACAGGACAGGAGGCAGATACGCAGTATTTT. This gives the protein CASSSTGQEADTQYF.

This clonotype was observed many times. The gene calls are TRBV12-3 or TRBV12-4 and TRBJ2-7; possibly TRBD1 for D (6 bases). Trimming left V 1 base short and J 6 bases short, with 13 bases between. The CDR3 contains 14 residues. The CDR3 DNA reads as TGTGCCAGCAGTTTAGGACAGGTGAGGGGCGAGCAGTACTTC. It encodes CASSLGQVRGEQYF.